This TCR beta chain was observed in a study of CD8+CD57+ T cells in acquired aplastic anemia. Genomic DNA acted as the template from which TCR beta VDJ combination and CDR3 sequence profiling were carried out. TCRdb independently ran MiXCR on the reads; one entry per CDR3 protein. The repertoire holds about half a million distinct CDR3 sequences, with around 33% as singletons. Patients picked for sequencing had shown CD8+CD57+ cell expansion detected by flow cytometry. This clonotype was obtained from a human donor with aplastic anemia. Material for sequencing was sorted CD4+, CD8+, or CD8+CD57+ T cells (not recorded which) from PBMCs.

Written as DNA, the CDR3 is TGCAGTGCTAATAACAGGGTAGAGACCCAGTACTTC. Its protein product is CSANNRVETQYF. The chain recombines TRBV20-1 with TRBJ2-5; D might be TRBD1 (6 bases). The CDR3 contains 12 residues. V was shortened by 4 bases and J by 4 bases, with 10 bases between the two germline ends. Germline values: CDR1 DFQATT, CDR2 SNEGSKA (reference sequence).